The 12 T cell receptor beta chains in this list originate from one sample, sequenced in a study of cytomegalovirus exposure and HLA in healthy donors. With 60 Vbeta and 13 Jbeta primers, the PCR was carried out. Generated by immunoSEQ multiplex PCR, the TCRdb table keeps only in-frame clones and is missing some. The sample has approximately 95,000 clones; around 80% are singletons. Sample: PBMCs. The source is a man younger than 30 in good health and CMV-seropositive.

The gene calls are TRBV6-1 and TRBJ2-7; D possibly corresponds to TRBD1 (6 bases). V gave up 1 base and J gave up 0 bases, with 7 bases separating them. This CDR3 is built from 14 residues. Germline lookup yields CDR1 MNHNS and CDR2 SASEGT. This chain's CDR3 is CASSEGQASYEQYF. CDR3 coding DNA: TGTGCCAGCAGTGAAGGACAGGCCTCCTACGAGCAGTACTTC.

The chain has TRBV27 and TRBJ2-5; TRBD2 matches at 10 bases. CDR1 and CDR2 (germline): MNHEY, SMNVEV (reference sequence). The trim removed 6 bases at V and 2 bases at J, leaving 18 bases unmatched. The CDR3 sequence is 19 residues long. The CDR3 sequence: CASRPGGLAGAWWQETQYF. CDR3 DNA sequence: TGTGCCAGCAGGCCGGGGGGTCTAGCGGGGGCCTGGTGGCAAGAGACCCAGTACTTC.

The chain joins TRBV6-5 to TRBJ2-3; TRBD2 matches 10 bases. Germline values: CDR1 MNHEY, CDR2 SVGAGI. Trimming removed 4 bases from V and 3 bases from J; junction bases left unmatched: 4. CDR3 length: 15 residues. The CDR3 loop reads CASSSFSGRTDTQYF. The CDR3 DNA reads TGTGCCAGCAGTTCTTTTAGCGGGAGGACAGATACGCAGTATTTT.

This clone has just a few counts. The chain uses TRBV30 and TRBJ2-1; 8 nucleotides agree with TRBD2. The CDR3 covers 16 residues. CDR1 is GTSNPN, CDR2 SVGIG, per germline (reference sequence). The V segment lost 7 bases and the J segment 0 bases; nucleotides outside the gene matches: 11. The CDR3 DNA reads TGTGCCTCTCGGGGGGGGCTTCTCAGCTCCTACAATGAGCAGTTCTTC. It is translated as CASRGGLLSSYNEQFF.

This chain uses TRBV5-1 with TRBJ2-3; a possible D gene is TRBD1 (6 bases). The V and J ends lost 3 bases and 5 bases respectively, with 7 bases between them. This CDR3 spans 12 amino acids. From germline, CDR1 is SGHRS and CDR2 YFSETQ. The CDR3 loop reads CASSSGEDTQYF. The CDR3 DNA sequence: TGCGCCAGCAGCTCAGGGGAAGATACGCAGTATTTT.

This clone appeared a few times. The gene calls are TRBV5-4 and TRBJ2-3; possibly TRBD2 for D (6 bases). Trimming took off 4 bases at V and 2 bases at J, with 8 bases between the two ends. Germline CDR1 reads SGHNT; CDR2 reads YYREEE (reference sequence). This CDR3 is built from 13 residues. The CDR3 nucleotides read TGTGCCAGCAGCGGAGGGGTCACAGATACGCAGTATTTT. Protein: CASSGGVTDTQYF.

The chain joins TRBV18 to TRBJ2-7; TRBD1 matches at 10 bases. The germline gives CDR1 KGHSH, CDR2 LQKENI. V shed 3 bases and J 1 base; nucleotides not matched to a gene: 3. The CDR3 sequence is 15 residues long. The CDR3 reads CASSPGQGPSYEQYF. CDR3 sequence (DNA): TGTGCCAGCTCACCGGGACAGGGGCCATCCTACGAGCAGTACTTC.

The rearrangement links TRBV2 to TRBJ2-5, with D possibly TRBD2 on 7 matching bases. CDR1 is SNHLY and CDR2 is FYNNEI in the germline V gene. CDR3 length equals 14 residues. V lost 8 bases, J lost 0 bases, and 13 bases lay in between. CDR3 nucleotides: TGTGCCAGCCGGGGGGCCCAGTACCAAGAGACCCAGTACTTC. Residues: CASRGAQYQETQYF.

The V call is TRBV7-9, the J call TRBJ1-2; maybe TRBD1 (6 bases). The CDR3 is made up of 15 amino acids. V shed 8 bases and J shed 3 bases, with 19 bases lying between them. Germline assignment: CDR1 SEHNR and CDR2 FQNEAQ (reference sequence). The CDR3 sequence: CASGRGGGADYGYTF. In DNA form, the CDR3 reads TGTGCCAGCGGCAGAGGGGGGGGCGCGGACTATGGCTACACCTTC. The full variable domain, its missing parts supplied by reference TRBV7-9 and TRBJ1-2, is DTGVSQNPRHKITKRGQNVTFRCDPISEHNRLYWYRQTLGQGPEFLTYFQNEAQLEKSRLLSDRFSAERPKGSFSTLEIQRTEQGDSAMYLCASGRGGGADYGYTFGSGTRLTVV.

In DNA, the CDR3 is TGTGCCAGCAGCTTGACGGGAAACACTGAAGCTTTCTTT. Translation: CASSLTGNTEAFF. This rearrangement joins TRBV5-6 to TRBJ1-1, with no clear D. The CDR3 is 13 residues long. Germline V gene lookup returns CDR1 SGHDT and CDR2 YYEEEE. V gave up 1 base and J gave up 2 bases, with 6 bases separating them.

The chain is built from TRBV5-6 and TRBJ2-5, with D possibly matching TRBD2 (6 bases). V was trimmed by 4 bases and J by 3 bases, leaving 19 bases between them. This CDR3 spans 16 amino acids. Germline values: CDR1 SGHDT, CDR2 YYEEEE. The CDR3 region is CASSQLRGRREETQYF. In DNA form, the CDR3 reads TGTGCCAGCAGCCAACTTCGAGGGAGGAGGGAAGAGACCCAGTACTTC.

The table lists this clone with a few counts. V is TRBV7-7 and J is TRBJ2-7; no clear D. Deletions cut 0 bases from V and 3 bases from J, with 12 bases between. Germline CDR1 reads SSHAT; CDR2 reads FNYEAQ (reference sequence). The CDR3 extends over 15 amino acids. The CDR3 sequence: CASSLATGALYEQYF. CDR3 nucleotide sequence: TGTGCCAGCAGCTTAGCGACGGGTGCTCTCTACGAGCAGTACTTC. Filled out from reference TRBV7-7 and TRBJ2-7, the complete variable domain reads GAGVSQSPRYKVTKRGQDVTLRCDPISSHATLYWYQQALGQGPEFLTYFNYEAQPDKSGLPSDRFSAERPEGSISTLTIQRTEQRDSAMYRCASSLATGALYEQYFGPGTRLTVT.